This TCR beta chain emerged from a study of metastatic and nonmetastatic thyroid tumors. Study at large: A comparison of repertoires was made across blood and tumor or nodule tissue from malignant and benign thyroid patients.

TCRdb reanalyzed the PCR reads with MiXCR. The sample has some 5,000 clones, 34% seen once. Thyroid surgery was performed in patients who had received no treatment beforehand. The V gene lost 4 bases and the J gene lost 10 bases, with 18 bases spanning the gap. The CDR3 runs to 15 residues. Germline V gene lookup returns CDR1 SGHRS and CDR2 YFSETQ. The material sequenced was adjacent normal tissue. This chain uses TRBV5-1 with TRBJ1-6, with D possibly being TRBD1 (6 bases). The receptor was derived from a male donor with papillary thyroid cancer or a benign thyroid nodule (not recorded which). Some clones in this sample may be carry-over from other donors' samples. CDR3 sequence (DNA): TGCGCCAGCAGCAGCCGGGAAGCGGGGACATCACCCCTCCACTTT. Amino acids: CASSSREAGTSPLHF.